These 9 T cell receptor beta chains came from one sample sequenced in a study of blood T cells in healthy people across ages. A second PCR, run for about 7 to 11 cycles, used a sample-barcoded 5' primer plus a J-beta primer mix. TCRdb re-called the 5' RACE reads with MiXCR, one entry per CDR3 protein. The sample yields 1.5 million to 2 million distinct CDR3 sequences, about two fifths seen once. The specimen was blood. These receptor sequences come from a human donor in good health.

This clonotype showed up just a few times. J is TRBJ2-5 and V is TRBV2, with TRBD2 matching over 7 bases. Trimming removed 11 bases from V and 0 bases from J; junction bases left unmatched: 12. Looked up from germline, CDR1 is SNHLY and CDR2 is FYNNEI. The CDR3 contains 15 residues. The CDR3 DNA sequence: TGTGCCCCAGCGGGGCAGCGGGCAAACCAAGAGACCCAGTACTTC. Residues: CAPAGQRANQETQYF.

The rearrangement joins TRBV4-2 to TRBJ2-4; D gene unclear. Germline CDR1 is LGHNA and CDR2 is YNFKEQ. The V and J ends lost 4 bases and 7 bases respectively, with 8 bases between them. The CDR3 spans 12 residues. DNA of the CDR3: TGTGCCAGCAGCCCAGCCGCGAACATTCAGTACTTC. Its protein product is CASSPAANIQYF.

This rearrangement joins TRBV4-3 to TRBJ2-3; 11 bases align to TRBD1. V gave up 2 bases and J gave up 6 bases; unmatched junction bases: 7. Germline-derived CDR1 and CDR2 are LGHNA and YSLEER. CDR3 length: 16 residues. CDR3 protein: CASSQRTGGATDTQYF. DNA of the CDR3: TGCGCCAGCAGCCAACGGACAGGGGGCGCAACGGATACGCAGTATTTT.

This clonotype was seen more than once but under ten times. The chain is built from TRBV2 and TRBJ2-7; D is unclear. The V gene lost 7 bases and the J gene lost 1 base, with 11 bases spanning the gap. This CDR3 region has 13 residues. Germline V gives CDR1 SNHLY, CDR2 FYNNEI. In DNA form, the CDR3 reads TGTGCCAGCAACCGAACAGAATCCTACGAGCAGTACTTC. This gives the protein CASNRTESYEQYF.

CDR3 in DNA: TGTGCCAGCAGCCTAATTCCAGGGGGTGAGCAGTTCTTC. The encoded protein is CASSLIPGGEQFF. The rearrangement joins TRBV12-3 or TRBV12-4 to TRBJ2-1, with 7 bases identical to TRBD1. J was trimmed by 9 bases and V by 6 bases; bases with no gene match: 8. The CDR3 extends over 13 amino acids.

This clonotype was picked up a small number of times. V is TRBV11-3 and J is TRBJ2-7; D gene unclear. The length of the CDR3 is 14 residues. CDR1 is SGHNT, CDR2 YENEEA, per germline. Trimming stripped 2 bases from V and 0 bases from J, with 8 bases between. CDR3 DNA sequence: TGTGCCAGCAGCTTAAGGTTCGGCTCCTACGAGCAGTACTTC. This sequence encodes CASSLRFGSYEQYF.

This clonotype was counted between two and nine times. Here the CDR3 reads CSVGTVSTEAFF. The CDR3 nucleotides read TGCAGCGTTGGAACCGTGAGCACTGAAGCTTTCTTT. This chain connects TRBV29-1 to TRBJ1-1; D uncertain. The germline V and J ends were trimmed by 4 bases and 4 bases, with 10 bases remaining between them. Germline V lookup: CDR1 SQVTM, CDR2 ANQGSEA. This CDR3 region has 12 residues.

This sequence joins TRBV14 and TRBJ1-1, with a weak D call TRBD1 (5 bases). Trimming took 1 base from V and 11 from J, leaving 14 bases between them. CDR3 length: 13 amino acids. Germline values: CDR1 SGHDN, CDR2 FVKESK. The chain's CDR3 is CASSQVWGAGAFF. The CDR3 DNA sequence: TGTGCCAGCAGCCAAGTGTGGGGCGCGGGGGCTTTCTTT. Full variable domain (outside the CDR3, taken from reference TRBV14 and TRBJ1-1): EAGVTQFPSHSVIEKGQTVTLRCDPISGHDNLYWYRRVMGKEIKFLLHFVKESKQDESGMPNNRFLAERTGGTYSTLKVQPAELEDSGVYFCASSQVWGAGAFFGQGTRLTVV.

The rearrangement uses TRBV7-9 and TRBJ1-2, with D possibly being TRBD1 (6 bases). V was cut by 5 bases and J by 6 bases, with 22 bases left in between. The germline V gene has CDR1 SEHNR and CDR2 FQNEAQ (reference sequence). This CDR3 contains 16 residues. In DNA, the CDR3 is TGTGCCAGCAGCCTAAGCCGGACAGAACTAAACCATGGCTACACCTTC. This codes for CASSLSRTELNHGYTF.